The 5 T cell receptor beta chains below were found in one sample sequenced in a study of blood T cell repertoires in COVID-19. Some clones are missing from TCRdb's copy, which holds only in-frame ones; the method was immunoSEQ multiplex PCR. The sample has around 49,000 clones; 65% to 90% are singletons. Sequenced sample: peripheral blood. Receptors originate from a woman aged 55 to 70 with acute or convalescent COVID-19.

The genes are TRBV19 and TRBJ1-5, with TRBD1 matching 8 bases. Germline V lookup: CDR1 LNHDA, CDR2 SQIVND (reference sequence). The CDR3 spans 17 residues. J gave up 10 bases and V 2 bases, and 16 bases lay outside the gene matches. DNA for the CDR3: TGTGCCAGTAGTATAAAGAGGGGTCAGGGGGCCTCGGATCCCCAGCATTTT. The encoded protein is CASSIKRGQGASDPQHF.

V and J are TRBV3-1 (or the pseudogene TRBV3-2) and TRBJ2-2, with no clear D. There are 15 residues in the CDR3. V was shortened by 0 bases and J by 3 bases, with 8 bases between the two germline ends. The V gene's germline CDR1 is LGHDT and CDR2 YNNKEL (reference sequence). The CDR3, as DNA: TGTGCCAGCAGCCAAGATTTATATTACACCGGGGAGCTGTTTTTT. Protein product: CASSQDLYYTGELFF.

Details on this clone: Within the sample, other DNA sequences also encode this same CDR3. V gene TRBV15 combines with J gene TRBJ1-5, with 7 bases that match TRBD1. Germline-derived CDR1 and CDR2 are LNHNV and YYDKDF (reference sequence). The CDR3 has 15 residues. V gave up 0 bases and J gave up 4 bases; unmatched junction bases: 3. CDR3 coding DNA: TGTGCCACCAGCAGAGACCCAGGGGGAAATCAGCCCCAGCATTTT. Translated, it gives CATSRDPGGNQPQHF.

The chain employs TRBV2 and TRBJ1-1, with TRBD1 as a possible D gene (5 bases). CDR3 length equals 16 residues. Germline V gives CDR1 SNHLY, CDR2 FYNNEI. The germline V and J ends were trimmed by 5 bases and 1 base, with 17 bases remaining between them. CDR3 residues: CASSRDSGGKNTEAFF. DNA for the CDR3: TGTGCCAGCAGTCGCGACAGTGGTGGCAAGAACACTGAAGCTTTCTTT.

The chain joins TRBV18 to TRBJ1-5; 11 bases agree with TRBD1. CDR3 length: 15 amino acids. Looked up from germline, CDR1 is KGHSH and CDR2 is LQKENI. With 5 bases clipped from V and 7 bases from J, the junction kept 7 bases outside the gene matches. CDR3 sequence (DNA): TGTGCCAGCTCATCCGGACAGGGGGCTGGACAGCCCCAGCATTTT. This encodes CASSSGQGAGQPQHF. The full variable domain, in which reference TRBV18 and TRBJ1-5 provide the parts outside the CDR3, is NAGVMQNPRHLVRRRGQEARLRCSPMKGHSHVYWYRQLPEEGLKFMVYLQKENIIDESGMPKERFSAEFPKEGPSILRIQQVVRGDSAAYFCASSSGQGAGQPQHFGDGTRLSIL.